Below, 31 T cell receptor beta chains from the same sample are listed, as sequenced in a study of T cells in localized non-small cell lung cancer. The assay was immunoSEQ multiplex PCR, and TCRdb's table has in-frame clones only and misses some. The table records about 74,000 clones, 84% of them present only once. The sample was peripheral blood, taken before any cancer treatment. The origin of the receptors is an older female donor with stage I lung adenocarcinoma.

This chain joins TRBV28 and TRBJ2-1; TRBD1 matches 8 bases. V shed 6 bases, J shed 2 bases, and the junction held 6 bases outside the gene matches. The CDR3 has 15 amino acids. In germline, CDR1 is MDHEN, CDR2 SYDVKM. The CDR3 spells CASRSDRVPYNEQFF. CDR3 bases: TGTGCCAGCAGATCGGACAGGGTCCCCTACAATGAGCAGTTCTTC. The entire variable domain, with the rest obtained from reference TRBV28 and TRBJ2-1, is as follows: DVKVTQSSRYLVKRTGEKVFLECVQDMDHENMFWYRQDPGLGLRLIYFSYDVKMKEKGDIPEGYSVSREKKERFSLILESASTNQTSMYLCASRSDRVPYNEQFFGPGTRLTVL.

Only one count was recorded for this clone. This rearrangement joins TRBV2 to TRBJ1-1; D is undetermined. V dropped 3 bases and J dropped 10 bases, with 12 bases sitting between them. The CDR3 runs to 12 residues. Germline V lookup: CDR1 SNHLY, CDR2 FYNNEI. The CDR3 DNA sequence: TGTGCCAGCAGTGACAGAGCCCCGGGAGCTTTCTTT. This translates into CASSDRAPGAFF. Combining the CDR3 with reference TRBV2 and TRBJ1-1 gives the whole variable domain EPEVTQTPSHQVTQMGQEVILRCVPISNHLYFYWYRQILGQKVEFLVSFYNNEISEKSEIFDDQFSVERPDGSNFTLKIRSTKLEDSAMYFCASSDRAPGAFFGQGTRLTVV.

This sequence joins TRBV19 and TRBJ2-1; TRBD2 matches at 12 bases. V was pared by 3 bases and J by 6 bases, with 3 bases of the junction left unmatched. This CDR3 is built from 15 residues. Germline CDR1 and CDR2: LNHDA and SQIVND (reference sequence). CDR3 coding DNA: TGTGCCAGTAGTATCGGACTAGCGGGAACCAATGAGCAGTTCTTC. Translated, it gives CASSIGLAGTNEQFF.

A remark on this clone: Other DNA sequences within the sample encode an identical CDR3. The CDR3 is CASSLQGRETQYF. CDR3 nucleotides: TGTGCCAGCAGTTTACAGGGTCGGGAGACCCAGTACTTC. V is TRBV27 and J is TRBJ2-5; tentative D call: TRBD1 (5 bases). The CDR3 consists of 13 residues. V was cut by 2 bases and J by 5 bases, with 9 bases left in between. In germline, CDR1 is MNHEY, CDR2 SMNVEV (reference sequence).

The chain is built from TRBV5-4 and TRBJ2-2, with no clear D. This CDR3 comprises 15 residues. Trimming left V 0 bases short and J 0 bases short, with 6 bases between. Germline CDR1 reads SGHNT; CDR2 reads YYREEE (reference sequence). CDR3 coding DNA: TGTGCCAGCAGCTTGGGTACCCCGAACACCGGGGAGCTGTTTTTT. This gives the protein CASSLGTPNTGELFF.

The chain has TRBV2 and TRBJ2-2, with 10 bases identical to TRBD2. Trimming removed 2 bases from V and 3 bases from J; junction bases left unmatched: 0. CDR1 SNHLY and CDR2 FYNNEI come from the germline V gene. The CDR3 length is 15 residues. DNA for the CDR3: TGTGCCAGCAGTGAACTAGCGGGAGACACCGGGGAGCTGTTTTTT. Translated, it gives CASSELAGDTGELFF.

V and J are TRBV7-3 and TRBJ1-1, with TRBD1 as a possible D gene (5 bases). Germline CDR1 SGHTA, CDR2 FQGTGA. CDR3 length: 13 residues. The V gene lost 4 bases and the J gene lost 4 bases, with 10 bases spanning the gap. The CDR3 region is CASSYRDRTEAFF. The DNA for the CDR3 is TGTGCCAGCAGCTACCGGGACCGCACTGAAGCTTTCTTT.

About this clone itself: One end of the junction fails to match germline, which may point to a read error. The chain uses TRBV5-6 and TRBJ2-7; D perhaps matches TRBD2 (6 bases). CDR1 is SGHDT, CDR2 YYEEEE, per germline. This CDR3 has 14 amino acids. CDR3 region: CASSLYTSSHEQYF. As DNA, the CDR3 is TGTGCCAGCAGCTTATATACTAGCTCCCACGAGCAGTACTTC.

V usage is TRBV7-3 and J usage is TRBJ2-1; D may correspond to TRBD1 or TRBD2 (6 bases each). The CDR3 contains 16 residues. Germline V lookup: CDR1 SGHTA, CDR2 FQGTGA. Trimming removed 1 base from V and 6 bases from J, with 16 bases in between. CDR3 sequence reads: CASSLKGGAGANEQFF. The DNA of the CDR3 is TGTGCCAGCAGCTTAAAGGGCGGGGCAGGGGCCAATGAGCAGTTCTTC.

V gene TRBV6-4 combines with J gene TRBJ2-6; D is uncertain. V was clipped by 4 bases and J by 0 bases, with 4 bases between them. Per germline, CDR1 MRHNA and CDR2 SNTAGT. This CDR3 has 14 amino acids. CDR3 residues: CASSVSSGANVLTF. The DNA of the CDR3 is TGTGCCAGCAGTGTAAGCTCTGGGGCCAACGTCCTGACTTTC.

The chain is built from TRBV10-3 and TRBJ1-1, with a weak D call TRBD1 (5 bases). The CDR3 runs to 16 residues. The V and J ends lost 3 bases and 1 base respectively, with 15 bases between them. Germline CDR1 ENHRY, CDR2 SYGVKD. The CDR3 loop is CAISDRTGGGNTEAFF. CDR3 in DNA: TGTGCCATCAGTGATCGCACCGGGGGGGGGAACACTGAAGCTTTCTTT.

This chain joins TRBV11-3 and TRBJ2-7; the match to TRBD1 covers 7 bases. This CDR3 spans 15 amino acids. The V segment lost 0 bases and the J segment 1 base; nucleotides outside the gene matches: 3. The germline gives CDR1 SGHNT, CDR2 YENEEA. The chain's CDR3 is CASSLEPGGSYEQYF. The CDR3 region has the DNA TGTGCCAGCAGCTTAGAACCAGGGGGTTCCTACGAGCAGTACTTC.

In DNA form, the CDR3 reads TGCAGCGCCCAGACGGGATCCCTCTCCTACAATGAGCAGTTCTTC. Its protein is CSAQTGSLSYNEQFF. This sequence joins TRBV29-1 and TRBJ2-1, with a possible D match to TRBD2 (5 bases). Germline-derived CDR1 and CDR2 are SQVTM and ANQGSEA. V was clipped by 7 bases and J by 0 bases, with 16 bases between them. The CDR3 runs to 15 residues.

V gene TRBV19 combines with J gene TRBJ1-5; TRBD1 agrees at 8 bases. The CDR3 covers 16 residues. V was pared by 8 bases and J by 1 base, with 10 bases of the junction left unmatched. In germline, CDR1 is LNHDA, CDR2 SQIVND (reference sequence). The chain's CDR3 is CASDDRGGMSNQPQHF. The CDR3 bases are TGTGCCAGTGACGACAGGGGAGGAATGAGCAATCAGCCCCAGCATTTT. The whole variable domain, filled in from reference TRBV19 and TRBJ1-5, reads DGGITQSPKYLFRKEGQNVTLSCEQNLNHDAMYWYRQDPGQGLRLIYYSQIVNDFQKGDIAEGYSVSREKKESFPLTVTSAQKNPTAFYLCASDDRGGMSNQPQHFGDGTRLSIL.

The chain's CDR3 is CASSYVGSEQYF. The CDR3 DNA reads TGTGCCAGCAGTTACGTGGGAAGCGAGCAGTACTTC. This sequence joins TRBV6-5 and TRBJ2-7; D gene ambiguous. Trimming pared 2 bases from V and 6 bases from J, leaving 8 bases between. The CDR3 runs to 12 residues. The germline V gene encodes CDR1 MNHEY and CDR2 SVGAGI.

The rearrangement joins TRBV28 to TRBJ1-5, with TRBD1 matching 8 bases. Per the germline V gene, CDR1 is MDHEN and CDR2 is SYDVKM. The CDR3 length is 14 residues. V trimming: 5 bases; J trimming: 6 bases; junction bases outside the gene matches: 6. The CDR3 sequence: CASSAQGVTQPQHF. The DNA for the CDR3 is TGTGCCAGCAGTGCACAGGGGGTGACTCAGCCCCAGCATTTT.

The chain couples TRBV18 to TRBJ1-2; weak D call: TRBD1 (6 bases). Germline CDR1 reads KGHSH; CDR2 reads LQKENI. CDR3 length: 11 amino acids. V lost 6 bases and J 12 bases, leaving 14 bases between the germline ends. The CDR3 loop is CASSGTKGDTF. CDR3 DNA: TGTGCCAGCTCCGGGACAAAAGGGGACACCTTC.

V is TRBV7-9 and J is TRBJ2-5; 9 bases are shared with TRBD2. Germline V gives CDR1 SEHNR, CDR2 FQNEAQ (reference sequence). The CDR3 spans 14 residues. J was trimmed by 5 bases and V by 4 bases; bases with no gene match: 5. CDR3 DNA sequence: TGTGCCAGCAGCTGGAATAGCGGGGGTGAGACCCAGTACTTC. Amino acids: CASSWNSGGETQYF.

The V call is TRBV28, the J call TRBJ1-2, with 8 bases identical to TRBD1. This CDR3 has 14 residues. The germline gives CDR1 MDHEN, CDR2 SYDVKM. The V gene end was trimmed by 3 bases and the J gene end by 4 bases; junction bases not matched to a gene: 4. The CDR3 DNA reads TGTGCCAGCAGTTTGGACAGGGAGAGCTATGGCTACACCTTC. Translating gives CASSLDRESYGYTF.

V usage is TRBV7-3 and J usage is TRBJ2-2, with 8 bases matching TRBD1. J lost 6 bases, V lost 6 bases, and 6 bases had no gene match. CDR3 size: 14 residues. Looked up from germline, CDR1 is SGHTA and CDR2 is FQGTGA. The CDR3 protein is CASRTTGGAGELFF. In DNA, the CDR3 is TGTGCCAGCAGAACAACAGGGGGTGCCGGGGAGCTGTTTTTT.

V gene TRBV4-1 combines with J gene TRBJ1-2, with unresolved D. CDR1 MGHRA and CDR2 YSYEKL come from the germline V gene. The CDR3 consists of 14 residues. Trimming stripped 4 bases from V and 3 bases from J, with 12 bases between. In DNA, the CDR3 is TGCGCCAGCAGCCCCAGCCATAAACACTATGGCTACACCTTC. Amino acids: CASSPSHKHYGYTF.

The sample holds a few counts of this clone. The sample carries other DNA sequences with the same CDR3. V usage is TRBV9 and J usage is TRBJ1-1, with D unclear. Trimming removed 1 base at V and 5 bases at J, with 9 bases between. Germline V gene lookup returns CDR1 SGDLS and CDR2 YYNGEE. This CDR3 is built from 13 residues. The CDR3 nucleotides are TGTGCCAGCAGCGTAAGGGATGGGACTGAAGCTTTCTTT. Its translation: CASSVRDGTEAFF.

A remark on this clone: Compared with germline, one end of the junction differs, possibly owing to a read error. The chain employs TRBV20-1 and TRBJ1-4; the D gene is possibly TRBD1 (6 bases). Germline V gene sequence: CDR1 DFQATT, CDR2 SNEGSKA (reference sequence). The CDR3 sequence is 10 residues long. In DNA, the CDR3 is TGCAGTGCTAGTGACCGGGACACCGTTTTT. Protein product: CSASDRDTVF.

This sequence joins TRBV5-1 and TRBJ2-7; D possibly matches TRBD1 or TRBD2 (5 bases each). Trimming removed 0 bases at V and 0 bases at J, with 13 bases between. Germline values: CDR1 SGHRS, CDR2 YFSETQ. The CDR3 sequence is 16 residues long. Written as DNA, the CDR3 is TGCGCCAGCAGCTTGGCCTCAAGCGGACACTCCTACGAGCAGTACTTC. This encodes CASSLASSGHSYEQYF.

The rearrangement joins TRBV6-9 to TRBJ2-3; 12 bases fit TRBD2. Germline values: CDR1 MNHGY, CDR2 SVAAGI. The J segment lost 5 bases and the V segment lost 6 bases, leaving 15 bases of the junction unmatched. The length of the CDR3 is 18 residues. The CDR3 reads CASSHYFLAGGLRDTQYF. Written as DNA, the CDR3 is TGTGCCAGCAGCCACTATTTTCTAGCGGGGGGGCTTAGAGATACGCAGTATTTT.

This clone was counted once. This chain uses TRBV29-1 with TRBJ2-1; D remains unclear. The CDR3 contains 10 residues. The germline V gene has CDR1 SQVTM and CDR2 ANQGSEA. V dropped 8 bases and J dropped 9 bases, with 11 bases sitting between them. CDR3 region: CSSVVTEQFF. CDR3 nucleotide sequence: TGCAGCAGCGTTGTAACTGAGCAGTTCTTC.

This sequence joins TRBV29-1 and TRBJ2-1; tentatively, D is TRBD2 (5 bases). Trimming took 4 bases from V and 8 from J, leaving 24 bases between them. The CDR3 totals 16 residues. Germline CDR1 is SQVTM and CDR2 is ANQGSEA. CDR3 in amino acids: CSVGRRRPGVGDEQFF. For the CDR3, the DNA is TGCAGCGTTGGAAGGAGGCGGCCCGGCGTAGGTGATGAGCAGTTCTTC.

This clone was detected only a few times. The V call is TRBV29-1, the J call TRBJ1-3; D is unclear. The CDR3 loop spans 13 amino acids. Per the germline V gene, CDR1 is SQVTM and CDR2 is ANQGSEA. Trimming stripped 7 bases from V and 4 bases from J, with 14 bases between. In DNA, the CDR3 is TGCAGCGCTAATTCTCCCTCCGGAAACACCATATATTTT. This gives the protein CSANSPSGNTIYF.

The J gene is TRBJ2-1, the V gene TRBV12-5, with 14 nucleotides matching TRBD2. The V and J ends lost 6 bases and 5 bases, in that order; junction bases with no gene match: 12. This CDR3 is 18 amino acids long. Germline assignment: CDR1 LGHNT and CDR2 FRNRAP. The CDR3 sequence is CASGQGTSGRWLDNEQFF. The CDR3 region has the DNA TGTGCTAGTGGACAAGGGACTAGCGGGAGATGGCTAGACAATGAGCAGTTCTTC.

This clone appeared a few times. V gene TRBV2 combines with J gene TRBJ2-7; no clear D. The V gene's germline CDR1 is SNHLY and CDR2 FYNNEI. The V end lost 4 bases, the J end lost 3 bases, and 1 base lay between the germline ends. The CDR3 length is 10 residues. The chain's CDR3 is CASSVYEQYF. Here the CDR3 DNA reads TGTGCCAGCAGTGTCTACGAGCAGTACTTC.

This chain links TRBV11-2 with TRBJ2-3; no definite D call. This CDR3 spans 15 amino acids. Trimming shortened V by 5 bases and J by 7 bases, and 19 bases separated the two germline ends. Germline V gene sequence: CDR1 SGHAT, CDR2 FQNNGV. CDR3 DNA: TGTGCCAGCAGCACCGTAACGGGCCCGGTACATACGCAGTATTTT. It yields the protein CASSTVTGPVHTQYF.